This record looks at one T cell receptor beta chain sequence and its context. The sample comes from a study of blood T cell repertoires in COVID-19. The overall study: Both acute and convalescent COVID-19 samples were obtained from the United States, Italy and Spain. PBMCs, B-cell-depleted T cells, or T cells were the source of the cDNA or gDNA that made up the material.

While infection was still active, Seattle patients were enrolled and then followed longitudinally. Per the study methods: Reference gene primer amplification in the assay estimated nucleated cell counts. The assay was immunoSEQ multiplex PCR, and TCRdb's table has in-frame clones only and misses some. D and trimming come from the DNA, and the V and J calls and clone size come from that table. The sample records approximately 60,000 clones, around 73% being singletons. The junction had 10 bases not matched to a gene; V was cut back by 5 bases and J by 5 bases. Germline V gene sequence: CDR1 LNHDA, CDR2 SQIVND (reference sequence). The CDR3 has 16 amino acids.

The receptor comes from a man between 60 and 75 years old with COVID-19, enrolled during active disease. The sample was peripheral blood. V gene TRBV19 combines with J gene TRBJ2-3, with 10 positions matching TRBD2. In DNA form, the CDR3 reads TGTGCCAGTAGTGGGGTCCTAGCGGGAGTTGTAGATACGCAGTATTTT. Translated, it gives CASSGVLAGVVDTQYF.